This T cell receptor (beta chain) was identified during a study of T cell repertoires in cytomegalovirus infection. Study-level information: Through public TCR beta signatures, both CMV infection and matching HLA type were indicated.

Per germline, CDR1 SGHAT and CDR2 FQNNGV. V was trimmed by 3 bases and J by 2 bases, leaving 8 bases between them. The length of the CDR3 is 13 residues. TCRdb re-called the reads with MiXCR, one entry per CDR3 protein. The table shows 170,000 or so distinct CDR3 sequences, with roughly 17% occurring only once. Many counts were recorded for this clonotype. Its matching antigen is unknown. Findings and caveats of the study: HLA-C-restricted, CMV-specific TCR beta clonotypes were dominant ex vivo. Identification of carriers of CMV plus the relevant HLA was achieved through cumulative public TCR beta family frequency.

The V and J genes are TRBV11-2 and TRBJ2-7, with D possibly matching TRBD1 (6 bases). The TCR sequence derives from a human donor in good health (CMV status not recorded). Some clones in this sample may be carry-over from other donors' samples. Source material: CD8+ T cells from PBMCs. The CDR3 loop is CASSLGHPYEQYF. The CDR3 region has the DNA TGTGCCAGCAGCTTGGGACATCCCTACGAGCAGTACTTC.